This TCR beta chain was identified during a study of blood T cell repertoires in COVID-19. Background on the study: The cDNA or gDNA used as material had been derived from T cells, B-cell-depleted T cells, or PBMCs.

In the source study's methods: Counts of nucleated cells, estimated from reference gene primer amplification, were obtained. Sequencing used immunoSEQ multiplex PCR; TCRdb keeps in-frame clones, though not all of them. For V, J and clone size, that table is used; D and trimming come from the DNA. The data hold 95,000 or so clones, with around 81% observed a single time. Germline V gives CDR1 SGHDT, CDR2 YYEEEE. CDR3 size: 13 residues. V was cut by 4 bases and J by 2 bases, with 6 bases left in between. Sequencing was carried out using peripheral blood. The clonotype originates from a man aged 80 or over with COVID-19, enrolled during active disease. The chain couples TRBV5-6 to TRBJ2-2; the D is unclear. CDR3 sequence reads: CASSLINTGELFF. The CDR3 bases are TGTGCCAGCAGCCTAATCAACACCGGGGAGCTGTTTTTT.